The clone carrying this TCR beta chain was seen ten or more times. The antigen is undetermined. The data originate from a study of identical twins. Study-level findings and limits: Out-of-frame alpha sequences that twins shared showed excess low generation probability.

TCRdb reprocessed the 5' RACE reads with MiXCR, giving one entry per CDR3 protein. The sample gives under 450,000 distinct CDR3 sequences, under 20% of which show up once; roughly 12% is in the top ten. This receptor was identified in a man aged 50-60 years in good health. Sequencing was performed on naive T cells sorted from blood.

The DNA of the CDR3 is TGCAGCGTTGAGCCAGGGGGCAGCTCCTACAATGAGCAGTTCTTC. Translation gives CSVEPGGSSYNEQFF. The chain links TRBV29-1 to TRBJ2-1; 8 bases match TRBD1. Per germline, CDR1 SQVTM and CDR2 ANQGSEA. The CDR3 contains 15 residues. V lost 3 bases to trimming and J lost 0 bases; unmatched junction nucleotides: 4.